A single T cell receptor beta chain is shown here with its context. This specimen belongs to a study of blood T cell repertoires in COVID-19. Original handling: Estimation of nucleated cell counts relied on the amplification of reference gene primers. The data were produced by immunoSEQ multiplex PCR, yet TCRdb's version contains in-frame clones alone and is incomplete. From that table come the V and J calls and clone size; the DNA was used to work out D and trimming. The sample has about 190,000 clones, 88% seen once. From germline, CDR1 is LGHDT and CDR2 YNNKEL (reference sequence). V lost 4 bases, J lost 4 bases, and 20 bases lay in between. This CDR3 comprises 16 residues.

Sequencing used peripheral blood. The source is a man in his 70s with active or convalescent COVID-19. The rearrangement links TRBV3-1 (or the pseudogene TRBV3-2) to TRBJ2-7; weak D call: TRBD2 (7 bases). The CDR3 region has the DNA TGTGCCAGCAGCCGTAGGGGGAGCGGGATTATTTACGAGCAGTACTTC. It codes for CASSRRGSGIIYEQYF.